Included here is one TCR beta chain sequence, with context. Its specificity is unknown. These data belong to a study of cytomegalovirus exposure and HLA in healthy donors. At the level of the study: Out of 398 genotyped donors, about 80% belonged to the Caucasian-associated ancestry cluster. General observations from the study: Among TCR beta chains, those listed as cytomegalovirus-associated numbered over 150. As a later analysis showed, several of the most significant clusters appeared to be linked to common viral pathogens. Later work found most CMV-associated TCR beta chains apparently HLA-restricted.

A multiplex PCR was run with 60 Vbeta primers and 13 Jbeta primers. The assay was immunoSEQ multiplex PCR, and TCRdb's table has in-frame clones only and misses some. This sample has 100,000 to 150,000 clones; roughly 69% occur once, and the top ten carry approximately 8.2%. The germline CDR1 and CDR2 sequences are SEHNR and FQNEAQ (reference sequence). With 3 bases removed from V and 1 base from J, the gap between germline ends came to 9 bases. This CDR3 has 14 residues. The sample taken for sequencing was PBMCs. The rearrangement uses TRBV7-9 and TRBJ2-5, with a possible D match to TRBD2 (6 bases). The TCR was taken from a woman aged 40 to 55 in good health and CMV-seropositive. DNA for the CDR3: TGTGCCAGCAGCTTGACTAGACTCCAAGAGACCCAGTACTTC. This encodes CASSLTRLQETQYF.